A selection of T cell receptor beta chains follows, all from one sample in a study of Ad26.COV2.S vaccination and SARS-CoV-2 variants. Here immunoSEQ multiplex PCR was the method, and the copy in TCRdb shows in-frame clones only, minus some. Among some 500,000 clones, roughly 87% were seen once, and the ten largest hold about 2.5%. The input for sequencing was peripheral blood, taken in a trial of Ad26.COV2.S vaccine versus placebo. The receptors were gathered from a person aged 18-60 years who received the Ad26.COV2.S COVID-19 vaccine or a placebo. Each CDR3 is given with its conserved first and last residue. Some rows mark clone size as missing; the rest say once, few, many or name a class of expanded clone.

cdr3_aa: CASSAQGGGQETQYF; v_call: TRBV7-9; j_call: TRBJ2-5; clone_size: .
cdr3_aa: CASTDTDQPQHF; v_call: TRBV19; j_call: TRBJ1-5; clone_size: .
cdr3_aa: CASSSYQPQHF; v_call: TRBV28; j_call: TRBJ1-5; clone_size: once
cdr3_aa: CASGQGDVTDTQYF; v_call: TRBV27; j_call: TRBJ2-3; clone_size: .
cdr3_aa: CATSRNRDTDYEQYF; v_call: TRBV15; j_call: TRBJ2-7; clone_size: .
cdr3_aa: CASSSTATNNYGYTF; v_call: TRBV6-5; j_call: TRBJ1-2; clone_size: .
cdr3_aa: CAGGTGSHQPQHF; v_call: TRBV2; j_call: TRBJ1-5; clone_size: few
cdr3_aa: CSAQVAGEQFF; v_call: TRBV20-1; j_call: TRBJ2-1; clone_size: .
cdr3_aa: CASSLTGQFYEQYF; v_call: TRBV5-1; j_call: TRBJ2-7; clone_size: .
cdr3_aa: CASSHLAGGLFNEQFF; v_call: TRBV4-1; j_call: TRBJ2-1; clone_size: .
cdr3_aa: CAGGGRGFHYGYTF; v_call: TRBV28; j_call: TRBJ1-2; clone_size: .
cdr3_aa: CASSSMSPSYNEQFF; v_call: TRBV9; j_call: TRBJ2-1; clone_size: .
cdr3_aa: CASSLKRADTQYF; v_call: TRBV13; j_call: TRBJ2-3; clone_size: few
cdr3_aa: CASSPSPGGMDTEAFF; v_call: TRBV11-2; j_call: TRBJ1-1; clone_size: .
cdr3_aa: CASSLYQNTEAFF; v_call: TRBV7-2; j_call: TRBJ1-1; clone_size: .
cdr3_aa: CASTLSQGLHEQYF; v_call: TRBV28; j_call: TRBJ2-7; clone_size: .
cdr3_aa: CASSEGTTSTGELFF; v_call: TRBV2; j_call: TRBJ2-2; clone_size: .
cdr3_aa: CASSIGARSEKLFF; v_call: TRBV2; j_call: TRBJ1-4; clone_size: .
cdr3_aa: CASSPASQPQHF; v_call: TRBV18; j_call: TRBJ1-5; clone_size: .
cdr3_aa: CASSQDHRDLRNTIYF; v_call: TRBV14; j_call: TRBJ1-3; clone_size: .
cdr3_aa: CASSPGGGPKPQHF; v_call: TRBV28; j_call: TRBJ1-5; clone_size: .
cdr3_aa: CASSYSIIPYEQYF; v_call: TRBV6-5; j_call: TRBJ2-7; clone_size: .
cdr3_aa: CASSQDLAGRRAFF; v_call: TRBV4-3; j_call: TRBJ1-1; clone_size: .
cdr3_aa: CASSLWGNTEAFF; v_call: TRBV5-1; j_call: TRBJ1-1; clone_size: once
cdr3_aa: CASRADRASSGNTIYF; v_call: TRBV19; j_call: TRBJ1-3; clone_size: once
cdr3_aa: CASQGDMNTEAFF; v_call: TRBV2; j_call: TRBJ1-1; clone_size: .
cdr3_aa: CASNVKTGGGNQPQHF; v_call: TRBV28; j_call: TRBJ1-5; clone_size: .
cdr3_aa: CASSEADVYNERFF; v_call: TRBV6-1; j_call: TRBJ2-1; clone_size: .
cdr3_aa: CASSRQENQPQHF; v_call: TRBV2; j_call: TRBJ1-5; clone_size: .
cdr3_aa: CASSRLSGAGNGELFF; v_call: TRBV4-3; j_call: TRBJ2-2; clone_size: .
cdr3_aa: CASSPPGAGVISHEQYF; v_call: TRBV7-9; j_call: TRBJ2-7; clone_size: .
cdr3_aa: CASSPGGGPDTQYF; v_call: TRBV18; j_call: TRBJ2-3; clone_size: .
cdr3_aa: CASSLGMTGELFF; v_call: TRBV13; j_call: TRBJ2-2; clone_size: .
cdr3_aa: CASSQTTGVRGGYTF; v_call: TRBV4-1; j_call: TRBJ1-2; clone_size: .
cdr3_aa: CASSGRDSANTEAFF; v_call: TRBV3-1/TRBV3-2; j_call: TRBJ1-1; clone_size: .
cdr3_aa: CASSPVGGLDTGELFF; v_call: TRBV7-9; j_call: TRBJ2-2; clone_size: .
cdr3_aa: CAWTFGRNTEAFF; v_call: TRBV30; j_call: TRBJ1-1; clone_size: .
cdr3_aa: CASSLTGTGEQYF; v_call: TRBV7-2; j_call: TRBJ2-7; clone_size: .
cdr3_aa: CASSPTLQGRAQHF; v_call: TRBV2; j_call: TRBJ1-5; clone_size: few
cdr3_aa: CASSQERQAYEKLFF; v_call: TRBV4-2; j_call: TRBJ1-4; clone_size: .
cdr3_aa: CASSFSGGVYEQYF; v_call: TRBV7-2; j_call: TRBJ2-7; clone_size: .
cdr3_aa: CASSPLSAGANVLTF; v_call: TRBV4-3; j_call: TRBJ2-6; clone_size: .
cdr3_aa: CASTAGQGPDTQYF; v_call: TRBV7-2; j_call: TRBJ2-3; clone_size: .
cdr3_aa: CASSVDGRSGTDNEKLFF; v_call: TRBV9; j_call: TRBJ1-4; clone_size: once
cdr3_aa: CASSPRTSGAKNIQYF; v_call: TRBV11-3; j_call: TRBJ2-4; clone_size: once
cdr3_aa: CSVMTLGEKLFF; v_call: TRBV29-1; j_call: TRBJ1-4; clone_size: .
cdr3_aa: CAWSVTGGSPDTQYF; v_call: TRBV30; j_call: TRBJ2-3; clone_size: .
cdr3_aa: CASSAQTGYNYGYTF; v_call: TRBV7-9; j_call: TRBJ1-2; clone_size: few
cdr3_aa: CASSYIDRGLGNTIYF; v_call: TRBV6-6; j_call: TRBJ1-3; clone_size: .
cdr3_aa: CASSLSGTSGYNEQFF; v_call: TRBV6-6; j_call: TRBJ2-1; clone_size: .
cdr3_aa: CASSQVGLNNEQFF; v_call: TRBV11-3; j_call: TRBJ2-1; clone_size: .
cdr3_aa: CASSQGGQGARGVVSPLHF; v_call: TRBV4-2; j_call: TRBJ1-6; clone_size: .
cdr3_aa: CASTAGAPVETQYF; v_call: TRBV5-1; j_call: TRBJ2-5; clone_size: .
cdr3_aa: CVSSSSDFTQETQYF; v_call: TRBV21-1; j_call: TRBJ2-5; clone_size: .